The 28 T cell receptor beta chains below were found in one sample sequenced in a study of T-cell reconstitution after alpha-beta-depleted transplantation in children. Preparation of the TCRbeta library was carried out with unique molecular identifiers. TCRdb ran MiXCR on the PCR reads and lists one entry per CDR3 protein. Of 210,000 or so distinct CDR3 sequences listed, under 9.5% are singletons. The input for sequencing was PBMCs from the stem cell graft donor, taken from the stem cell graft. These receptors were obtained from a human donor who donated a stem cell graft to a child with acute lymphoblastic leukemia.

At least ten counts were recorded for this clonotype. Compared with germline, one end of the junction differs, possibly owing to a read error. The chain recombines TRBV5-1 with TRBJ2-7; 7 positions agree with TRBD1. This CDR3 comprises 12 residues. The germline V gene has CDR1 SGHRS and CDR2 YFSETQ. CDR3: CASSSSPGQTTF. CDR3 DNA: TGCGCCAGCAGTTCCTCCCCGGGACAGACCACCTTC.

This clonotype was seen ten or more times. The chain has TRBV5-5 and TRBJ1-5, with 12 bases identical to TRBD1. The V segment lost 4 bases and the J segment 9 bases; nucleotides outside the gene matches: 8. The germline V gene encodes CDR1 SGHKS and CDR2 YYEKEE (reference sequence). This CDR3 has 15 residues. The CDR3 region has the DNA TGTGCCAGCAGCCCCGGGACAGGGGGCCCATCGCCCCAGCATTTT. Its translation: CASSPGTGGPSPQHF.

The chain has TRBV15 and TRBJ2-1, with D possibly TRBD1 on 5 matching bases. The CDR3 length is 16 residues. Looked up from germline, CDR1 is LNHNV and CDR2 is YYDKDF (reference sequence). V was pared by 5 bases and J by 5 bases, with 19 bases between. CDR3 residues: CATSPGQGPGDNEQFF. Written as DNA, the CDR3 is TGTGCCACCAGCCCCGGGCAGGGCCCAGGCGACAATGAGCAGTTCTTC.

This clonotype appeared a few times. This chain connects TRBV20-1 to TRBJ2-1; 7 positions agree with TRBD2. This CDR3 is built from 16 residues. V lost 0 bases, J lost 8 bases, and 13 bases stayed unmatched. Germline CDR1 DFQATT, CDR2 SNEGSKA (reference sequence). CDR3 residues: CSARENLADFLDEQFF. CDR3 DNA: TGCAGTGCTAGAGAGAACCTAGCGGACTTCTTGGATGAGCAGTTCTTC.

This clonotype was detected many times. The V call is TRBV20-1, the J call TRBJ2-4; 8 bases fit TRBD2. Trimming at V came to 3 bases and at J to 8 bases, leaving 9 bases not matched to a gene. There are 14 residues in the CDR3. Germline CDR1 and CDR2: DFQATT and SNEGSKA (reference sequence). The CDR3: CSARRSGVGDIQYF. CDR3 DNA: TGCAGTGCTAGGCGTAGCGGGGTTGGGGACATTCAGTACTTC.

The CDR3 loop reads CASSFSGPPSGANVLTF. CDR3 sequence (DNA): TGCGCCAGCAGCTTTTCTGGACCCCCCTCTGGGGCCAACGTCCTGACTTTC. The chain is built from TRBV5-1 and TRBJ2-6; D unresolved. The length of the CDR3 is 17 residues. Deletions cut 2 bases from V and 0 bases from J, with 12 bases between. Germline-derived CDR1 and CDR2 are SGHRS and YFSETQ.

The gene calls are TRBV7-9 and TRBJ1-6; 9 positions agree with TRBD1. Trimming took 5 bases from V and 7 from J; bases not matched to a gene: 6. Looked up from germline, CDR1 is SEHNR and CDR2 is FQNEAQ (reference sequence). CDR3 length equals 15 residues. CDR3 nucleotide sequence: TGTGCCAGCAGCCCGCCGGGACAGGGAAATTCACCCCTCCACTTT. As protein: CASSPPGQGNSPLHF.

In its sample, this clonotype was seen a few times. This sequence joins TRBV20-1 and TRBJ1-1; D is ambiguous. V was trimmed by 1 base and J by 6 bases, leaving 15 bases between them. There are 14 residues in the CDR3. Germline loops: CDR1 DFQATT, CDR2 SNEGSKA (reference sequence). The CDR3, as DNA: TGCAGTGCTAGAGCAATCGGCGGGAAGCCTGAAGCTTTCTTT. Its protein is CSARAIGGKPEAFF.

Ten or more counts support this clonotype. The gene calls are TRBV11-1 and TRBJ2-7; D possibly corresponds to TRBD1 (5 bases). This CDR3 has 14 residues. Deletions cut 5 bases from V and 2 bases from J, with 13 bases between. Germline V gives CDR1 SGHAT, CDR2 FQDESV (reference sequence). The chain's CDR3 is CASSTQTATYEQYF. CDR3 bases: TGTGCCAGCAGCACTCAGACAGCTACCTACGAGCAGTACTTC.

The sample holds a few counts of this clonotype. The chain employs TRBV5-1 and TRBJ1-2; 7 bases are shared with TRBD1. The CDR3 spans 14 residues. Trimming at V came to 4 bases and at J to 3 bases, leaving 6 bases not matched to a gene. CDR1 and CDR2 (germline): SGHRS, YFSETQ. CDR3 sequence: CASSLAGTDYGYTF. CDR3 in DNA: TGCGCCAGCAGCCTAGCCGGGACAGACTATGGCTACACCTTC.

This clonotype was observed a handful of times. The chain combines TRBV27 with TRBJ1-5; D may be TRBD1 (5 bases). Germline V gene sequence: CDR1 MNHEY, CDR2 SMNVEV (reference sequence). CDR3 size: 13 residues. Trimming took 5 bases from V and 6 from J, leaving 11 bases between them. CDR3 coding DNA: TGTGCCAGCAGTCCCTTCGGGACTCAGCCCCAGCATTTT. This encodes CASSPFGTQPQHF.

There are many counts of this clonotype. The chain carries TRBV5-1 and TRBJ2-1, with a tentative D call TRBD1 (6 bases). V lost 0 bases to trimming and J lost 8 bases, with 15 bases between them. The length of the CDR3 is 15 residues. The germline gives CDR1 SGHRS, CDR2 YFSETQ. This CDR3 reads CASSLEGVGSHEQFF. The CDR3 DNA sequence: TGCGCCAGCAGCTTGGAGGGGGTCGGGTCCCATGAGCAGTTCTTC. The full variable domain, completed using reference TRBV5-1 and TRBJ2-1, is KAGVTQTPRYLIKTRGQQVTLSCSPISGHRSVSWYQQTPGQGLQFLFEYFSETQRNKGNFPGRFSGRQFSNSRSEMNVSTLELGDSALYLCASSLEGVGSHEQFFGPGTRLTVL.

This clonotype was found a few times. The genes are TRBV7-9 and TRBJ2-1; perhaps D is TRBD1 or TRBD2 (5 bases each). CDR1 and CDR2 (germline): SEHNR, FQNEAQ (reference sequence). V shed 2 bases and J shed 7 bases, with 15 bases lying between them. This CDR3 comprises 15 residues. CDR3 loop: CASSLKRGSKNEQFF. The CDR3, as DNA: TGTGCCAGCAGCTTAAAGAGGGGTAGCAAGAATGAGCAGTTCTTC.

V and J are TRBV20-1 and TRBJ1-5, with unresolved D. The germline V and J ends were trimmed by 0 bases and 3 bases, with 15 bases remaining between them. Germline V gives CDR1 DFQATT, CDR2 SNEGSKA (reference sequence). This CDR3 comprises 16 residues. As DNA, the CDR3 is TGCAGTGCTAGAGATCCTTCGGCCAGCTACAATCAGCCCCAGCATTTT. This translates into CSARDPSASYNQPQHF.

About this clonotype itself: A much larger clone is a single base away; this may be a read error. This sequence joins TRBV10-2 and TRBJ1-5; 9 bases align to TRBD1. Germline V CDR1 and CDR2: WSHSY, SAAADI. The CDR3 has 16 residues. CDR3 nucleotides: TGCGCCAGCAATGAGACGGCCGGGACAGGGAATCAGCCCCAGCATTTT. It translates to CASNETAGTGNQPQHF.

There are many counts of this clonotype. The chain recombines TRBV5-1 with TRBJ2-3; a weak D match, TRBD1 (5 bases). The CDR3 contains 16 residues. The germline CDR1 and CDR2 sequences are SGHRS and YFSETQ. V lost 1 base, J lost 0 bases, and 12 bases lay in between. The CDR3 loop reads CASSLRGSESTDTQYF. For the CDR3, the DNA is TGCGCCAGCAGCTTGAGGGGTTCGGAGAGCACAGATACGCAGTATTTT.

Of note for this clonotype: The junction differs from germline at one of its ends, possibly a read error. CDR3 loop: CCAPLLASANTGELFF. CDR3 nucleotides: TGCTGTGCTCCCCTCCTGGCAAGCGCGAACACCGGGGAGCTGTTTTTT. V and J are TRBV20-1 and TRBJ2-2; no firm D call. The CDR3 contains 16 residues. Germline CDR1 reads DFQATT; CDR2 reads SNEGSKA (reference sequence).

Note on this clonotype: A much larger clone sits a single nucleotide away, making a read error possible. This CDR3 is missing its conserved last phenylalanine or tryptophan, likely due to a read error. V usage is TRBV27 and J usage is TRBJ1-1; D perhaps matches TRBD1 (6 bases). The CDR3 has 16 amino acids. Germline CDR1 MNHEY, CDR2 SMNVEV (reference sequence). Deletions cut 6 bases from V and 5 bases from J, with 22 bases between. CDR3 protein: CASSPPVTGRRTEAFY. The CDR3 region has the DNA TGTGCCAGCAGCCCACCGGTTACAGGGCGGCGGACTGAAGCTTTCTAT.

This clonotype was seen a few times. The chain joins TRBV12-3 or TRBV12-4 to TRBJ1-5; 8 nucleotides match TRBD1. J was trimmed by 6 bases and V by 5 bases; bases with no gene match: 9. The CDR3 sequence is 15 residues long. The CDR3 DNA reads TGTGCCAGCAGTCCCCAGACAGGGGTAGGTCAGCCCCAGCATTTT. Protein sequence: CASSPQTGVGQPQHF.

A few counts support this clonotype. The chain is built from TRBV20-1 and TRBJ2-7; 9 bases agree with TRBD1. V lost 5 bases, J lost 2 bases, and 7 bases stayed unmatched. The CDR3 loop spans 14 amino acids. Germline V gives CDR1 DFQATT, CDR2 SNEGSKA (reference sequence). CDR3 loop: CSAYGGQGPYEQYF. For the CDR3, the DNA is TGCAGTGCTTACGGGGGACAGGGTCCCTACGAGCAGTACTTC.

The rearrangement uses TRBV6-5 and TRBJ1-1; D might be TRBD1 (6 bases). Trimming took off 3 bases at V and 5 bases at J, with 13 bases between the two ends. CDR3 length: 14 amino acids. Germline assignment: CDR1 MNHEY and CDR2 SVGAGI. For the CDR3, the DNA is TGTGCCAGCAGTTATATGAGGGGGTCAACTGAAGCTTTCTTT. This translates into CASSYMRGSTEAFF.

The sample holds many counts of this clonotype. The CDR3 sequence is CASSQDAQGNTEAFF. In nucleotides, the CDR3 is TGTGCCAGCAGCCAAGATGCCCAGGGCAACACTGAAGCTTTCTTT. This sequence joins TRBV14 and TRBJ1-1; tentatively, D is TRBD1 (5 bases). The CDR3 contains 15 residues. The germline gives CDR1 SGHDN, CDR2 FVKESK. Trimming cost V 0 bases and J 2 bases, with 10 bases left between them.

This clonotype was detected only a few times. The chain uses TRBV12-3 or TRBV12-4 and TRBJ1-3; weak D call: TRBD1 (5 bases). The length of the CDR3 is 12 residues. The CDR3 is CAIGTDGNTIYF. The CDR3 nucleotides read TGTGCGATAGGGACGGATGGAAACACCATATATTTT.

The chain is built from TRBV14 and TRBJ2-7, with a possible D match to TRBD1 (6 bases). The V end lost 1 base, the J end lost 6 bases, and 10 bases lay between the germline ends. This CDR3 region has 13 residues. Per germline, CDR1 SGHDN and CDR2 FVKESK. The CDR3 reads CASSQVRQAEQYF. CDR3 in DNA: TGTGCCAGCAGCCAAGTCCGACAGGCCGAGCAGTACTTC. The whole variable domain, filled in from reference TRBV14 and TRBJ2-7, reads EAGVTQFPSHSVIEKGQTVTLRCDPISGHDNLYWYRRVMGKEIKFLLHFVKESKQDESGMPNNRFLAERTGGTYSTLKVQPAELEDSGVYFCASSQVRQAEQYFGPGTRLTVT.

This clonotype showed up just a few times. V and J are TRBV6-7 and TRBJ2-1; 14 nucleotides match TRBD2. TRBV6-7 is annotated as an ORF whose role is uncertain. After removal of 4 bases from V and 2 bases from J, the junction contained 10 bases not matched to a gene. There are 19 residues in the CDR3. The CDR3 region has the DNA TGTGCCAGCAGTTTGATCGGACTAGCGGGGGGCCCCACCTACAATGAGCAGTTCTTC. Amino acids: CASSLIGLAGGPTYNEQFF.

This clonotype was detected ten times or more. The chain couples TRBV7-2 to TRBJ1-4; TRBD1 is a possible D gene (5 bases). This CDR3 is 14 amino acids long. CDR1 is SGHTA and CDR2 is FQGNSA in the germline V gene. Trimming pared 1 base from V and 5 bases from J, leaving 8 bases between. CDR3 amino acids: CASSLGQYNEKLFF. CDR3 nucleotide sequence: TGTGCCAGCAGCTTAGGACAGTACAATGAAAAACTGTTTTTT. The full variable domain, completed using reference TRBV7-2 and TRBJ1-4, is GAGVSQSPSNKVTEKGKDVELRCDPISGHTALYWYRQSLGQGLEFLIYFQGNSAPDKSGLPSDRFSAERTGGSVSTLTIQRTQQEDSAVYLCASSLGQYNEKLFFGSGTQLSVL.

The CDR3 region is CASSMGQGGSVGQPQHF. CDR3 bases: TGTGCCAGCAGTATGGGACAGGGAGGTTCAGTCGGTCAGCCCCAGCATTTT. The genes are TRBV27 and TRBJ1-5; TRBD1 aligns across 9 bases. The V and J ends lost 5 bases and 6 bases, in that order; junction bases with no gene match: 14. Germline assignment: CDR1 MNHEY and CDR2 SMNVEV (reference sequence). The CDR3 runs to 17 residues.

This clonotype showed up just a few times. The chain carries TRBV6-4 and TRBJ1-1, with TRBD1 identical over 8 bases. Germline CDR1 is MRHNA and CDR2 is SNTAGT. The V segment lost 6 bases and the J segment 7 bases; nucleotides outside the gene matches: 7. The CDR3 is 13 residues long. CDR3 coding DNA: TGTGCCAGCAGGGGTGGACAGGGAGATGAAGCTTTCTTT. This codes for CASRGGQGDEAFF.